This T cell receptor beta chain was found in a study of T-cell memory formation after mild COVID-19 (dated by TCRdb to about 2021). With respect to the entire study: TCR sequence clusters from the two donors were largely donor specific. The cohort comprised two young, previously healthy adult volunteers, one female and one male. T-cell clones expanding and contracting after mild COVID-19 in two donors were tracked by longitudinal TCRalpha and TCRbeta repertoire sequencing. General study outcomes and caveats: Whether the second-wave clones peaking on day 37 were SARS-CoV-2 specific was not confirmed. The study covered only a couple of mild cases, and larger cohorts including severe cases with pre-infection samples were considered necessary. Some responding clones were detected in pre-infection memory, which suggested that pre-existing cross-reactive memory T cells had joined the SARS-CoV-2 response. Contracting CD4+ clones turned up mainly in the CM and EM memory subsets, whereas EMRA was where CD8+ clones were enriched. Balanced CD4/CD8 phenotypes were observed for clones contracting from day 15 to 85, whereas a bias towards CD4+ was observed for a second wave of clones expanding from day 15 to 37.

TCRdb shows the sequencer as Illumina NovaSeq 6000. cDNA libraries for TCRalpha and TCRbeta were prepared by 5'RACE using constant-segment primers, with sample barcodes and unique molecular identifiers added. RNA was extracted from every sample with Trizol reagent. Libraries were amplified in two PCR steps, with a second sample barcode and Illumina TruSeq adapters added in the second step. Libraries were sequenced on an Illumina NovaSeq with 2 x 150 bp paired-end reads. Processing in the source paper ran as follows. Reads were demultiplexed and collapsed into UMI-guided consensus sequences with migec v1.2.7. Using mixcr v2.1.11, UMI consensuses were aligned to TRA and TRB V and J templates and then assembled into clonotypes. A clonotype was counted as expanded or contracted only if both edgeR and NoisET called the change significant, with noise models trained on biological replicates. For edgeR calls, a false discovery rate-adjusted p below 0.01 and a log2 fold-change threshold of 1 were applied. As an exploratory analysis of dynamics, max-normalized trajectories of the 1000 most abundant clonotypes were examined by PCA with hierarchical clustering. Separately sequenced CD4+ and CD8+ repertoires were used to assign the CD4 or CD8 phenotype of responding clones. The raw public reads went through TCRdb reprocessing: fastp at Q25, MiXCR clone calling, in-frame beta chains kept. Identical CDR3 proteins give one entry, which carries the most common genes and DNA. The V and J calls shown here were made by TCRdb, not taken from the authors' results. The sample records hundreds of thousands of distinct CDR3 sequences, under 20% of which are singletons. In total, the top ten clones hold approximately 12% of the sample.

This clonotype came up many times. The specificity of this receptor is unknown. No much larger clone is present one base from it, and per-base qualities are unavailable. From a lookup of the germline V gene, CDR1 and CDR2 are KGHDR and SFDVKD. V loses 6 bases, J loses 9 bases, and the germline ends lie 20 bases apart. From the cysteine through the phenylalanine, the CDR3 covers 15 amino acids. CDR3 DNA is the only sequence kept; it has 45 bases, read in frame from the first base. PBMCs were isolated by Ficoll-Paque density gradient centrifugation. The sequence was collected from an adult woman who had mild COVID-19 (a few samples of this study predate the infection). The sample titles of this study are shuffled in the database, so cell type and time point are left out; the donor was told from shared clones. Sequenced sample: PBMCs or a T cell subset sorted from them (not recorded which). The chain couples TRBV24-1 to TRBJ2-1; the best D guess is TRBD2, with 5 bases matching. The nucleotide sequence reads as follows: TGTGCCACCAGTTCCCCTAGTTTGAGGGCAGGTGAGCAGTTCTTC. Its translation reads: CATSSPSLRAGEQFF.